Presented here are 30 T cell receptor beta chains from one specimen sequenced in a study of T cell repertoires in cytomegalovirus infection (dated by TCRdb to the late 2010s). The instrument was an Illumina HiSeq 1500. Using fastp at Q25 and MiXCR, TCRdb reprocessed the public reads and kept productive beta chains. Rows with a matching CDR3 protein are joined into one entry that keeps the most common DNA and genes. The sample yields hundreds of thousands of distinct CDR3 sequences; roughly 15% were counted once. The ten largest clones take up 12% of the sample. Sequences were obtained from PBMCs. The receptors shown here come from a human donor in good health (CMV status not recorded). Some clones in this sample may be carry-over from other donors' samples.

This clonotype has only a few counts. This chain joins TRBV15 and TRBJ1-2, with TRBD1 matching 8 bases. V lost 0 bases to trimming and J lost 8 bases; unmatched junction nucleotides: 2. From germline, CDR1 is LNHNV and CDR2 YYDKDF (reference sequence). The CDR3 extends over 13 amino acids. The CDR3 DNA sequence: TGTGCCACCAGCAGAGACAGGGGGCGAGGCTACACCTTC. Its translation: CATSRDRGRGYTF.

Worth noting for this clonotype: A much larger clone differs by one base, so this may be a read error. The chain has TRBV20-1 and TRBJ1-2, with D possibly matching TRBD1 (5 bases). The CDR3 extends over 12 amino acids. In germline, CDR1 is DFQATT, CDR2 SNEGSKA (reference sequence). For the CDR3, the DNA is TGCAGAGCTAGAGAGGGGAGCTCTGGCTACACCTTC. This codes for CRAREGSSGYTF.

The genes are TRBV27 and TRBJ2-5, with 9 bases aligning to TRBD1. Losses at the gene ends were 4 bases for V and 0 bases for J; bases not matched to a gene: 15. This CDR3 region has 19 residues. Germline CDR1 and CDR2: MNHEY and SMNVEV (reference sequence). CDR3 DNA: TGTGCCAGCAGTTCCTCCCCCCCAGCCGGGACAGGGTACCAAGAGACCCAGTACTTC. Its translation is CASSSSPPAGTGYQETQYF.

Ten or more counts support this clonotype. The V call is TRBV28, the J call TRBJ2-7, with 9 bases identical to TRBD1. There are 14 residues in the CDR3. Germline CDR1 and CDR2: MDHEN and SYDVKM. Germline trimming cut 7 bases from V and 3 bases from J; bases unmatched to any gene: 7. Here the CDR3 DNA reads TGTGCCAGCATTCCGGGACAGGGAAACTACGAGCAGTACTTC. It encodes CASIPGQGNYEQYF.

A few counts support this clonotype. This chain uses TRBV12-3 or TRBV12-4 with TRBJ2-7; a possible D gene is TRBD1 (6 bases). Trimming cost V 4 bases and J 0 bases, with 13 bases left between them. The CDR3 totals 15 residues. The CDR3 DNA follows: TGTGCCAGCAGTTCCCACAGGGCTGCCTCCTACGAGCAGTACTTC. This encodes CASSSHRAASYEQYF.

This clonotype was observed a few times. The genes are TRBV28 and TRBJ1-1; 9 positions agree with TRBD1. J lost 4 bases, V lost 4 bases, and 10 bases had no gene match. Germline V gene data show CDR1 as MDHEN and CDR2 as SYDVKM. The CDR3 consists of 16 residues. The CDR3 region is CASSSLGQGQGTEAFF. DNA of the CDR3: TGTGCCAGCAGTTCTCTCGGACAGGGGCAGGGCACTGAAGCTTTCTTT.

This clonotype was seen repeatedly, ten times or more. The CDR3 spells CAISESKARGGDTEAFF. The CDR3 bases are TGTGCCATCAGTGAGTCGAAGGCTAGGGGTGGAGACACTGAAGCTTTCTTT. V is TRBV10-3 and J is TRBJ1-1; TRBD1 might be the D (5 bases). This CDR3 region has 17 residues. CDR1 is ENHRY, CDR2 SYGVKD, per germline. V was cut by 0 bases and J by 3 bases, with 17 bases left in between.

This clonotype came up a few times. The CDR3 is CSAAQGVGTDTQYF. The CDR3 bases are TGCAGTGCAGCTCAGGGGGTAGGCACAGATACGCAGTATTTT. The chain uses TRBV20-1 and TRBJ2-3; 7 bases align to TRBD1. Germline CDR1 reads DFQATT; CDR2 reads SNEGSKA (reference sequence). The CDR3 runs 14 residues. The V segment lost 6 bases and the J segment 1 base; nucleotides outside the gene matches: 7.

This clonotype was picked up a small number of times. The chain uses TRBV28 and TRBJ2-7; 12 positions agree with TRBD2. Germline trimming cut 3 bases from V and 3 bases from J; bases unmatched to any gene: 9. CDR1 is MDHEN, CDR2 SYDVKM, per germline. The CDR3 extends over 17 amino acids. CDR3 sequence: CASSFLRPGLAGYEQYF. In DNA form, the CDR3 reads TGTGCCAGCAGTTTTCTAAGACCGGGACTAGCGGGCTACGAGCAGTACTTC.

This clonotype came up many times. The chain links TRBV7-9 to TRBJ1-1; D ambiguous. The V end was cut by 5 bases, the J end by 6 bases, with 16 bases between. The CDR3 loop spans 14 amino acids. Germline loops: CDR1 SEHNR, CDR2 FQNEAQ (reference sequence). As DNA, the CDR3 is TGTGCCAGCAGCCCAACCGGCAGGCAGGCTGAAGCTTTCTTT. Translated: CASSPTGRQAEAFF.

This clonotype turned up a few times. The chain employs TRBV27 and TRBJ2-1; 15 bases line up with TRBD2. CDR3 length: 16 residues. V dropped 5 bases and J dropped 9; count of bases not matched to a gene: 8. CDR1 and CDR2 from the germline V gene are MNHEY and SMNVEV (reference sequence). The chain's CDR3 is CASSLGLAGGTSEQFF. The DNA for the CDR3 is TGTGCCAGCAGTCTCGGACTAGCGGGGGGGACAAGTGAGCAGTTCTTC.

This clonotype turned up a few times. V gene TRBV7-2 combines with J gene TRBJ1-6; a weak D match, TRBD1 (5 bases). The CDR3 has 14 residues. V shed 5 bases and J shed 6 bases, with 11 bases lying between them. Per germline, CDR1 SGHTA and CDR2 FQGNSA. CDR3 nucleotides: TGTGCCAGCAGCGACGGGACGGTTAATTCACCCCTCCACTTT. Translation: CASSDGTVNSPLHF.

This clonotype was detected a few times. The rearrangement links TRBV24-1 to TRBJ1-1; the match to TRBD1 covers 8 bases. J gave up 3 bases and V 8 bases, and 7 bases lay outside the gene matches. CDR3 length equals 14 residues. Germline loops: CDR1 KGHDR, CDR2 SFDVKD. CDR3 in amino acids: CATKAGGADTEAFF. The CDR3 nucleotides read TGTGCCACCAAGGCAGGGGGCGCGGACACTGAAGCTTTCTTT.

This clonotype was observed a handful of times. The chain recombines TRBV28 with TRBJ1-1; no firm D call. Trimming removed 1 base from V and 3 bases from J, with 18 bases in between. The CDR3 loop spans 17 amino acids. CDR1 and CDR2 (germline): MDHEN, SYDVKM. The CDR3 coding sequence is TGTGCCAGCAGTTTATTTATAGGCTTGACCTCGGACACTGAAGCTTTCTTT. This translates into CASSLFIGLTSDTEAFF.

V usage is TRBV7-9 and J usage is TRBJ2-5; 13 bases agree with TRBD2. CDR1 is SEHNR, CDR2 FQNEAQ, per germline (reference sequence). This CDR3 is 17 amino acids long. The V gene end was trimmed by 2 bases and the J gene end by 0 bases; junction bases not matched to a gene: 3. CDR3 in amino acids: CASSLFGLAGDQETQYF. The DNA of the CDR3 is TGTGCCAGCAGCTTATTTGGACTAGCGGGGGACCAAGAGACCCAGTACTTC.

This chain connects TRBV29-1 to TRBJ1-2; 7 bases agree with TRBD1. Trimming removed 5 bases from V and 4 bases from J; junction bases left unmatched: 13. CDR1 and CDR2 (germline): SQVTM, ANQGSEA. The CDR3 is made up of 15 amino acids. For the CDR3, the DNA is TGCAGCGTTTCCGGACAGGTTCAGGGGGGCTATGGCTACACCTTC. Translated: CSVSGQVQGGYGYTF.

The chain couples TRBV19 to TRBJ2-5, with 8 bases matching TRBD1. Germline loops: CDR1 LNHDA, CDR2 SQIVND (reference sequence). V shed 5 bases, J shed 5 bases, and the junction held 10 bases outside the gene matches. This CDR3 has 15 residues. The CDR3 DNA reads as TGTGCCAGTAGTCCCCAGAGACAGGGGCCGGAGACCCAGTACTTC. Its protein product is CASSPQRQGPETQYF.

This chain connects TRBV7-8 to TRBJ2-3; D might be TRBD1 or TRBD2, each matching 5 bases. Between the trimmed V and J ends, which lost 1 base and 2 bases, there was a span of 13 bases. CDR1 is SGHVS, CDR2 FQNEAQ, per germline. The CDR3 is 16 residues long. CDR3 protein: CASSLGHGTTTDTQYF. CDR3 coding DNA: TGTGCCAGCAGCTTAGGGCACGGGACCACCACAGATACGCAGTATTTT.

The rearrangement joins TRBV3-1 to TRBJ2-5, with TRBD1 identical over 9 bases. This CDR3 comprises 17 residues. V gave up 3 bases and J gave up 5 bases; unmatched junction bases: 13. Germline assignment: CDR1 LGHDT and CDR2 YNNKEL (reference sequence). The chain's CDR3 is CASSHVPGQGVQETQYF. CDR3 in DNA: TGTGCCAGCAGCCATGTACCGGGACAGGGTGTCCAGGAGACCCAGTACTTC.

This clonotype was observed a few times. The chain joins TRBV18 to TRBJ1-4; 7 nucleotides line up with TRBD1. The CDR3 is 15 residues long. Germline trimming cut 3 bases from V and 5 bases from J; bases unmatched to any gene: 6. Germline V CDR1 and CDR2: KGHSH, LQKENI. CDR3 DNA sequence: TGTGCCAGCTCACCCCAGGGACAGCGAAATGAAAAACTGTTTTTT. Translated, it gives CASSPQGQRNEKLFF.

This clonotype was seen a single time. V and J are TRBV19 and TRBJ2-4, with 7 bases fitting TRBD2. Germline CDR1 and CDR2: LNHDA and SQIVND (reference sequence). The ends lost 7 bases at V and 3 bases at J; junction bases unmatched: 9. This CDR3 region has 15 residues. CDR3 sequence: CASTGGNLDKNIQYF. The CDR3, as DNA: TGTGCCAGTACCGGGGGGAACTTAGACAAAAACATTCAGTACTTC.

This clonotype has just a few counts. The rearrangement links TRBV28 to TRBJ1-1, with a weak D call TRBD1 (6 bases). The germline V and J ends were trimmed by 1 base and 4 bases, with 10 bases remaining between them. Germline V gene data show CDR1 as MDHEN and CDR2 as SYDVKM. The CDR3 is made up of 14 amino acids. In nucleotides, the CDR3 is TGTGCCAGCAGTTTATCAGGGGCTGGCACTGAAGCTTTCTTT. It translates to CASSLSGAGTEAFF.

At least ten counts were recorded for this clonotype. J is TRBJ1-5 and V is TRBV18; no firm D call. Germline lookup yields CDR1 KGHSH and CDR2 LQKENI. The V end was cut by 3 bases, the J end by 0 bases, with 6 bases between. CDR3 length: 14 amino acids. CDR3 protein: CASSPPYSNQPQHF. CDR3 DNA sequence: TGTGCCAGCTCACCGCCATATAGCAATCAGCCCCAGCATTTT.

This clonotype was seen at least ten times. The chain joins TRBV12-3 or TRBV12-4 to TRBJ2-5; 12 nucleotides agree with TRBD1. V dropped 6 bases and J dropped 3; count of bases not matched to a gene: 5. There are 15 residues in the CDR3. This chain's CDR3 is CASRGTGGAEETQYF. CDR3 nucleotides: TGTGCCAGCAGGGGGACAGGGGGCGCAGAAGAGACCCAGTACTTC.

This clonotype was detected ten times or more. The chain carries TRBV7-6 and TRBJ2-5; 7 bases match TRBD1. Germline V gene data show CDR1 as SGHVS and CDR2 as FNYEAQ. Germline trimming cut 5 bases from V and 1 base from J; bases unmatched to any gene: 1. The CDR3 is 13 residues long. DNA for the CDR3: TGTGCCAGCAGCAGGGGGCGCCAAGAGACCCAGTACTTC. Amino acids: CASSRGRQETQYF. Combining the CDR3 with reference TRBV7-6 and TRBJ2-5 gives the whole variable domain GAGVSQSPRYKVTKRGQDVALRCDPISGHVSLYWYRQALGQGPEFLTYFNYEAQQDKSGLPNDRFSAERPEGSISTLTIQRTEQRDSAMYRCASSRGRQETQYFGPGTRLLVL.

In its sample, this clonotype was seen many times. The chain couples TRBV19 to TRBJ2-1, with D perhaps matching TRBD2 (7 bases). The CDR3 totals 16 residues. Germline CDR1 LNHDA, CDR2 SQIVND (reference sequence). Deletions cut 2 bases from V and 3 bases from J, with 14 bases between. CDR3 sequence (DNA): TGTGCCAGTAGTATATGGTCGGGGGGCCACTACAATGAGCAGTTCTTC. Its protein product is CASSIWSGGHYNEQFF.

This chain joins TRBV20-1 and TRBJ2-3; D is unclear. Germline V gene data show CDR1 as DFQATT and CDR2 as SNEGSKA (reference sequence). The CDR3 is 15 residues long. V was cut by 2 bases and J by 0 bases, with 12 bases left in between. The CDR3 is CSARRTRASTDTQYF. CDR3 in DNA: TGCAGTGCTAGACGGACCCGGGCTAGCACAGATACGCAGTATTTT.

This clonotype was detected many times. The V gene is TRBV5-1, the J gene TRBJ2-1, with TRBD2 matching over 8 bases. The V and J ends lost 4 bases and 5 bases, in that order; junction bases with no gene match: 20. Germline V CDR1 and CDR2: SGHRS, YFSETQ. The CDR3 loop spans 19 amino acids. The CDR3 protein is CASSLTLATRLAPDNEQFF. As DNA, the CDR3 is TGCGCCAGCAGCCTAACGTTAGCGACTAGACTAGCGCCAGACAATGAGCAGTTCTTC.

V gene TRBV5-1 combines with J gene TRBJ2-7, with TRBD1 identical over 9 bases. This CDR3 has 16 residues. The V and J ends lost 2 bases and 1 base, in that order; junction bases with no gene match: 7. Germline loops: CDR1 SGHRS, CDR2 YFSETQ. The CDR3: CASSFFRDRDSYEQYF. CDR3 coding DNA: TGCGCCAGCAGCTTTTTCCGGGACAGGGATTCCTACGAGCAGTACTTC. Full variable domain (outside the CDR3, taken from reference TRBV5-1 and TRBJ2-7): KAGVTQTPRYLIKTRGQQVTLSCSPISGHRSVSWYQQTPGQGLQFLFEYFSETQRNKGNFPGRFSGRQFSNSRSEMNVSTLELGDSALYLCASSFFRDRDSYEQYFGPGTRLTVT.

This clonotype has a count of ten or more. V gene TRBV6-1 combines with J gene TRBJ2-3; D ambiguous. This CDR3 region has 16 residues. The germline V and J ends were trimmed by 7 bases and 8 bases, with 25 bases remaining between them. Per the germline V gene, CDR1 is MNHNS and CDR2 is SASEGT. CDR3: CASTKATAPEVFTQYF. The CDR3 DNA reads as TGTGCCAGCACTAAGGCAACCGCCCCAGAGGTATTTACGCAGTATTTT.